The TCR beta chain under discussion was sequenced for a study of cytomegalovirus exposure and HLA in healthy donors. This CDR3 comprises 12 residues. CDR1 and CDR2 from the germline V gene are MDHEN and SYDVKM. Deletions cut 10 bases from V and 3 bases from J, with 12 bases between. With regard to this clone: Its target is unknown.

Study-wide findings and caveats: Later work found that TCR association rates differed between HLA loci; DRB1 had the most and HLA-C the fewest.

It was with 60 Vbeta and 13 Jbeta primers that the PCR ran. Source study methods: An analysis performed later counted 74 million or so unique TCR beta chains (roughly 11 million of them shared). The repertoire was sequenced with immunoSEQ multiplex PCR; TCRdb's copy has only in-frame clones and lacks some. D and trimming were read from the DNA, whereas the V and J calls and clone size are those reported in that table. Its clone listing holds about 130,000 clones. Sequenced: PBMCs. The clonotype comes from a man in his thirties or forties in good health and CMV-seronegative. V usage is TRBV28 and J usage is TRBJ1-2; D might be TRBD1 (5 bases). The CDR3 DNA sequence: TGTGCCATCGGGACTGAGGACTATGGCTACACCTTC. It is translated as CAIGTEDYGYTF.